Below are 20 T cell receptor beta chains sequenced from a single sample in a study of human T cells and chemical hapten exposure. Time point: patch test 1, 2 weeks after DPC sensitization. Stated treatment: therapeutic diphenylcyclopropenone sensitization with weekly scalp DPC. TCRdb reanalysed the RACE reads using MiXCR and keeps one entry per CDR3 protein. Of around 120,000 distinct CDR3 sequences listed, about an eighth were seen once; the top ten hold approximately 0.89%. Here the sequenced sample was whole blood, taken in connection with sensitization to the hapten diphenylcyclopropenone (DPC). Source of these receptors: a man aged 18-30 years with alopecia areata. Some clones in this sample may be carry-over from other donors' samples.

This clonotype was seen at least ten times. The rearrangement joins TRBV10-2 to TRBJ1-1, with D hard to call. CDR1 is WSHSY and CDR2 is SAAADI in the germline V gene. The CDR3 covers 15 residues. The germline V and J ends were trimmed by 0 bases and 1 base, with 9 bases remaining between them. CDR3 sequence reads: CASSESIGENTEAFF. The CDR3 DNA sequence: TGCGCCAGCAGTGAGTCGATTGGAGAGAACACTGAAGCTTTCTTT.

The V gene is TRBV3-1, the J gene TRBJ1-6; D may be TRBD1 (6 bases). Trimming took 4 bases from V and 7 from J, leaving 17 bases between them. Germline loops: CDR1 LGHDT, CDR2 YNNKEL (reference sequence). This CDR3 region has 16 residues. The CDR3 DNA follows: TGTGCCAGCAGCCGCTATACCGGGACATCCAATTCACCCCTCCACTTT. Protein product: CASSRYTGTSNSPLHF.

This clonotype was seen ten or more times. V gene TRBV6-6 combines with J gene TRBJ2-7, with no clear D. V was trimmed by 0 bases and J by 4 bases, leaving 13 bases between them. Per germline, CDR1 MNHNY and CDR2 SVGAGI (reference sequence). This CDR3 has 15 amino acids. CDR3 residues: CASSYSDSGPYEQYF. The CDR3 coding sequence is TGTGCCAGCAGTTACTCGGATTCCGGGCCGTACGAGCAGTACTTC.

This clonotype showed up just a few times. The CDR3 reads CASSLARRGRRETQYF. DNA of the CDR3: TGTGCCAGCAGCTTAGCCCGACGAGGGAGGAGAGAGACCCAGTACTTC. The gene calls are TRBV7-9 and TRBJ2-5, with D possibly being TRBD2 (6 bases). V lost 0 bases and J 4 bases, leaving 15 bases between the germline ends. CDR3 length equals 16 residues. Germline V lookup: CDR1 SEHNR, CDR2 FQNEAQ (reference sequence).

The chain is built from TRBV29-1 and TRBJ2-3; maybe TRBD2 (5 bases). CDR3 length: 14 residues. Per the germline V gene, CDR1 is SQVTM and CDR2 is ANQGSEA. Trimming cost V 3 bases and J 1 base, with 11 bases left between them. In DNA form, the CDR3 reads TGCAGCGTTGACTGGCGGGCCGGCACAGATACGCAGTATTTT. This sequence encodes CSVDWRAGTDTQYF.

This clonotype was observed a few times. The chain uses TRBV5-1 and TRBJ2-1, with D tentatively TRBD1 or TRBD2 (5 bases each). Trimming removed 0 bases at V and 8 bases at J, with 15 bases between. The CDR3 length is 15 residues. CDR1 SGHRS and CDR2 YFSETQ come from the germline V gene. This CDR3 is CASSLVFWGNDEQFF. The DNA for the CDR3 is TGCGCCAGCAGCTTGGTGTTTTGGGGGAACGATGAGCAGTTCTTC.

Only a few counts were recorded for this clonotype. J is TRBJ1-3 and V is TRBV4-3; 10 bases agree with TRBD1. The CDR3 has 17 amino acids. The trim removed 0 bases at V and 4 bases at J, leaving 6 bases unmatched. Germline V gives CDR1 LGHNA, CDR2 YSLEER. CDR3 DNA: TGCGCCAGCAGCCAAGAAAGACAGGGGGCAAGAGGAAACACCATATATTTT. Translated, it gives CASSQERQGARGNTIYF.

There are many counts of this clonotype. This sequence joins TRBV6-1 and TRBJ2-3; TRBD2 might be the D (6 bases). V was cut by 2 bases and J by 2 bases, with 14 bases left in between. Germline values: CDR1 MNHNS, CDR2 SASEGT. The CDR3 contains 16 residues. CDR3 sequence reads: CASSESGRISTDTQYF. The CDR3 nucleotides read TGTGCCAGCAGTGAATCAGGGAGGATCTCCACAGATACGCAGTATTTT.

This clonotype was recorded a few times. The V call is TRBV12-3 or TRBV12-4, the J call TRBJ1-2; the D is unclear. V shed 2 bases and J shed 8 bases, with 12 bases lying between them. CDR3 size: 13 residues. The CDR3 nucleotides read TGTGCCAGCAGTTTACGGAGGGTAGGAGGCTACACCTTC. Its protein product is CASSLRRVGGYTF.

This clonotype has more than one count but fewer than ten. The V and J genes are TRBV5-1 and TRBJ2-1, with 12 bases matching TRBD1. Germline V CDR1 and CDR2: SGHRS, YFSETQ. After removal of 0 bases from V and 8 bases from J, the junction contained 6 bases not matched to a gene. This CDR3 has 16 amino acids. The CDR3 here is CASSLAVGTGGHEQFF. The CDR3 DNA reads TGCGCCAGCAGCTTGGCCGTCGGGACAGGGGGCCATGAGCAGTTCTTC.

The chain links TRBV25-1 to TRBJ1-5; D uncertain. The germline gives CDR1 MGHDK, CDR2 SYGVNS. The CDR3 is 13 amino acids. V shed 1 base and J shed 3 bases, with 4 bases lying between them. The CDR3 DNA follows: TGTGCCAGCAGTGAATCGAACAATCAGCCCCAGCATTTT. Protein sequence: CASSESNNQPQHF.

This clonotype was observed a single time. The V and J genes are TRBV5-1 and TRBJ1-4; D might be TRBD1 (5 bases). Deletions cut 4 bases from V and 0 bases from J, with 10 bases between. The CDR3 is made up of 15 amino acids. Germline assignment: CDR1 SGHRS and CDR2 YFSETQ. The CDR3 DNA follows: TGCGCCAGCAGCCAAGGGACCCCAACTAATGAAAAACTGTTTTTT. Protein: CASSQGTPTNEKLFF.

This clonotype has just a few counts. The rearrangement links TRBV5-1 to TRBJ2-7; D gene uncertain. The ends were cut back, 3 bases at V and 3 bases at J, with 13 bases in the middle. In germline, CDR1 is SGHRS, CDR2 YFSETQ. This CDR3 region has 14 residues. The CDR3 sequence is CASSSDVVSYEQYF. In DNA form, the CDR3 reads TGCGCCAGCAGCTCAGATGTCGTGAGCTACGAGCAGTACTTC.

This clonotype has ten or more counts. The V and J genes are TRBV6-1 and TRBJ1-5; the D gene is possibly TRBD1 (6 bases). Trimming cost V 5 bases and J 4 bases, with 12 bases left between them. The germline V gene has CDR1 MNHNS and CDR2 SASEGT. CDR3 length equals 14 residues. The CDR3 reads CASSPQGWNQPQHF. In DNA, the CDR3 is TGTGCCAGCAGTCCACAGGGTTGGAATCAGCCCCAGCATTTT.

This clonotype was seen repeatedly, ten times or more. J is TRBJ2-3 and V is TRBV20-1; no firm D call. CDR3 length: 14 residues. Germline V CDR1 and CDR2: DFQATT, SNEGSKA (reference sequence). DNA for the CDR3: TGCAGCGCCCGGGTAGTCGTGGGCACAGATACGCAGTATTTT. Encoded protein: CSARVVVGTDTQYF.

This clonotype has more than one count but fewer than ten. CDR3 amino acids: CASSRARNTEAFF. DNA of the CDR3: TGTGCCAGCAGCCGAGCCCGGAACACTGAAGCTTTCTTT. The chain has TRBV11-2 and TRBJ1-1, with no clear D. In germline, CDR1 is SGHAT, CDR2 FQNNGV. The CDR3 totals 13 residues. V was trimmed by 5 bases and J by 1 base, leaving 8 bases between them.

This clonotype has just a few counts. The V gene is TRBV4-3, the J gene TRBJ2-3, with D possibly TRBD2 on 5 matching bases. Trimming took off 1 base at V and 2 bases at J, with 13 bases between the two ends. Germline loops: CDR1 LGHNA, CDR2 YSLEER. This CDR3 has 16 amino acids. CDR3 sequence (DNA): TGCGCCAGCAGCCAAGGAGGGCACGGAACCACAGATACGCAGTATTTT. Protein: CASSQGGHGTTDTQYF.

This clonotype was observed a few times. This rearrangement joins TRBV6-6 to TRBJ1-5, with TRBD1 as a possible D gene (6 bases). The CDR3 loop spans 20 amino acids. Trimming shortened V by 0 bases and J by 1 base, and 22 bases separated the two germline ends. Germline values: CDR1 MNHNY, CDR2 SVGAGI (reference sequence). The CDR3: CASSYSDALTGGWSNQPQHF. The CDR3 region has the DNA TGTGCCAGCAGTTACTCGGACGCCTTGACAGGAGGGTGGAGCAATCAGCCCCAGCATTTT.

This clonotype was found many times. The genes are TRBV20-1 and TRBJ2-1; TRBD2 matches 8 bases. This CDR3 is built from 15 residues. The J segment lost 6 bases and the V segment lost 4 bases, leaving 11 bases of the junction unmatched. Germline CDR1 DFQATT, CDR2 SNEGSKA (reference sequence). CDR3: CSATRRGGLVNEQFF. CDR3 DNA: TGCAGTGCTACCCGACGGGGGGGCCTTGTCAATGAGCAGTTCTTC.

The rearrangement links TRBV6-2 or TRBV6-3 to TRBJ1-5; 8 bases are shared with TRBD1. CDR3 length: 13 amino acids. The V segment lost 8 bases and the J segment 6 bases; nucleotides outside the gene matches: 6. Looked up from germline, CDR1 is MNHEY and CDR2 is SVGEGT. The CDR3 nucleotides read TGTGCCAGCGGGCAGGGGGCGCGTCAGCCCCAGCATTTT. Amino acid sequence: CASGQGARQPQHF.